One and the same sample provided the 31 T cell receptor beta chains below, sequenced in a study of shared clonotypes between healthy human individuals. Sequenced by immunoSEQ multiplex PCR; TCRdb stores in-frame clones only, minus some. Of about 770,000 clones in the sample, 72% are singletons; the top ten hold approximately 1.7%. The specimen was memory CD4+ T cells sorted from blood. The subset was: CD45RA-negative fraction. The receptors were sampled from a woman aged 25 to 39 in good health.

The J gene is TRBJ2-3, the V gene TRBV29-1, with TRBD2 matching over 10 bases. The CDR3 covers 16 residues. Trimming removed 3 bases from V and 3 bases from J; junction bases left unmatched: 9. Germline-derived CDR1 and CDR2 are SQVTM and ANQGSEA. The CDR3 region has the DNA TGCAGCGTTGAGAGCACGCCTAGCGGGAGTACAGATACGCAGTATTTT. This gives the protein CSVESTPSGSTDTQYF.

The chain uses TRBV5-1 and TRBJ2-5; 9 nucleotides agree with TRBD2. This CDR3 region has 15 residues. CDR1 SGHRS and CDR2 YFSETQ come from the germline V gene. Unmatched junction bases numbered 10, after V lost 5 bases and J lost 5 bases. Written as DNA, the CDR3 is TGCGCCAGCAGTACCGGGACTAGCCTTCAGGAGACCCAGTACTTC. Translation gives CASSTGTSLQETQYF.

The rearrangement uses TRBV2 and TRBJ1-4; D gene ambiguous. In germline, CDR1 is SNHLY, CDR2 FYNNEI. V was cut by 6 bases and J by 0 bases, with 14 bases left in between. The CDR3 contains 16 residues. CDR3 sequence reads: CASRVTRAATNEKLFF. CDR3 sequence (DNA): TGTGCCAGCAGGGTAACCCGGGCCGCAACTAATGAAAAACTGTTTTTT.

The chain is built from TRBV30 and TRBJ2-3; D is uncertain. Trimming took 3 bases from V and 4 from J, leaving 11 bases between them. Germline assignment: CDR1 GTSNPN and CDR2 SVGIG (reference sequence). The CDR3 runs to 13 residues. CDR3 coding DNA: TGTGCCTGGAGAAAGTGGCGCCCAGATACGCAGTATTTT. Translation gives CAWRKWRPDTQYF.

The CDR3 loop is CASSTGQGATHEQYF. The CDR3 DNA reads as TGTGCCAGCTCAACCGGACAGGGGGCAACTCACGAGCAGTACTTC. This chain uses TRBV18 with TRBJ2-7, with 11 bases fitting TRBD1. This CDR3 is built from 15 residues. V shed 5 bases, J shed 5 bases, and the junction held 8 bases outside the gene matches. Per germline, CDR1 KGHSH and CDR2 LQKENI.

The V call is TRBV2, the J call TRBJ1-2, with D unclear. Trimming cost V 3 bases and J 4 bases, with 9 bases left between them. The CDR3 extends over 13 amino acids. Germline V gene sequence: CDR1 SNHLY, CDR2 FYNNEI. The CDR3 DNA reads TGTGCCAGCAGTGAGGGTAGGATCTATGGCTACACCTTC. As protein: CASSEGRIYGYTF.

This chain joins TRBV5-1 and TRBJ1-2, with D tentatively TRBD1 (6 bases). CDR3 length: 15 amino acids. Trimming took 5 bases from V and 6 from J, leaving 20 bases between them. Germline CDR1 SGHRS, CDR2 YFSETQ. CDR3 nucleotides: TGCGCCAGCAGTCGTACAGGGTGGGGCGAGGATGGCTACACCTTC. Its translation is CASSRTGWGEDGYTF.

The chain carries TRBV29-1 and TRBJ2-3, with D uncertain. CDR3 length: 12 amino acids. Germline values: CDR1 SQVTM, CDR2 ANQGSEA. Trimming removed 2 bases at V and 2 bases at J, with 5 bases between. The CDR3 here is CSVEIVTDTQYF. The CDR3 region has the DNA TGCAGCGTTGAAATAGTCACAGATACGCAGTATTTT.

This clone was observed a few times. The CDR3 protein is CASSPVTLGTQYF. DNA of the CDR3: TGTGCCAGCAGCCCGGTGACTCTGGGGACCCAGTACTTC. The rearrangement links TRBV7-7 to TRBJ2-5; no definite D call. The CDR3 loop spans 13 amino acids. The germline V gene encodes CDR1 SSHAT and CDR2 FNYEAQ (reference sequence). V gave up 5 bases and J gave up 7 bases, with 14 bases separating them.

The chain couples TRBV28 to TRBJ1-2; D might be TRBD1 (5 bases). This CDR3 contains 11 residues. Germline V CDR1 and CDR2: MDHEN, SYDVKM. Trimming left V 8 bases short and J 1 base short, with 5 bases between. CDR3 residues: CASQGNYGYTF. CDR3 nucleotide sequence: TGTGCCAGCCAGGGTAACTATGGCTACACCTTC.

The J gene is TRBJ2-3, the V gene TRBV4-1, with TRBD2 identical over 12 bases. The CDR3 sequence is 15 residues long. Germline CDR1 is MGHRA and CDR2 is YSYEKL. V gave up 4 bases and J gave up 4 bases; unmatched junction bases: 3. CDR3 protein: CASSPLAGGPDTQYF. DNA for the CDR3: TGCGCCAGCAGCCCGCTAGCGGGAGGGCCAGATACGCAGTATTTT.

Of note for this clone: Different DNA sequences within this sample yield the same CDR3. The rearrangement uses TRBV7-9 and TRBJ2-2; 8 nucleotides agree with TRBD1. The CDR3 contains 15 residues. From germline, CDR1 is SEHNR and CDR2 FQNEAQ (reference sequence). Trimming removed 5 bases from V and 2 bases from J; junction bases left unmatched: 4. CDR3 in DNA: TGTGCCAGCAGCCTAGGACAGGGAAACACCGGGGAGCTGTTTTTT. It translates to CASSLGQGNTGELFF. Combining the CDR3 with reference TRBV7-9 and TRBJ2-2 gives the whole variable domain DTGVSQNPRHKITKRGQNVTFRCDPISEHNRLYWYRQTLGQGPEFLTYFQNEAQLEKSRLLSDRFSAERPKGSFSTLEIQRTEQGDSAMYLCASSLGQGNTGELFFGEGSRLTVL.

The chain has TRBV2 and TRBJ1-4; the D gene is possibly TRBD1 (6 bases). There are 12 residues in the CDR3. CDR1 and CDR2 from the germline V gene are SNHLY and FYNNEI. Trimming stripped 7 bases from V and 11 bases from J, with 14 bases between. The DNA of the CDR3 is TGTGCCAGCACACAGGGAAATGGGAAACTGTTTTTT. It specifies CASTQGNGKLFF.

The CDR3 DNA follows: TGTGCCATCAGTGTCGGACTAGCGGGGGCCTACGAGCAGTACTTC. Its translation: CAISVGLAGAYEQYF. The V call is TRBV10-3, the J call TRBJ2-7, with 13 bases aligning to TRBD2. Trimming at V came to 4 bases and at J to 2 bases, leaving 2 bases not matched to a gene. CDR1 is ENHRY and CDR2 is SYGVKD in the germline V gene. This CDR3 has 15 amino acids.

The gene calls are TRBV4-2 and TRBJ2-1; D is uncertain. Trimming removed 6 bases from V and 8 bases from J, with 14 bases in between. CDR1 and CDR2 from the germline V gene are LGHNA and YNFKEQ. The CDR3 contains 13 residues. CDR3 protein: CASSRDGVDEQFF. The CDR3 DNA sequence: TGTGCCAGCAGTCGCGATGGGGTCGATGAGCAGTTCTTC.

In its sample, this clone was seen once. This chain uses TRBV4-1 with TRBJ1-1, with unresolved D. The CDR3 is 14 residues long. CDR1 and CDR2 (germline): MGHRA, YSYEKL. The V end lost 2 bases, the J end lost 0 bases, and 7 bases lay between the germline ends. The CDR3 DNA sequence: TGCGCCAGCAGCCAATTTTCCATGAACACTGAAGCTTTCTTT. Its protein product is CASSQFSMNTEAFF.

This chain links TRBV11-3 with TRBJ2-2; D remains ambiguous. Germline assignment: CDR1 SGHNT and CDR2 YENEEA. The CDR3 spans 15 residues. V was clipped by 1 base and J by 4 bases, with 10 bases between them. CDR3 coding DNA: TGTGCCAGCAGCTTAGTTCCAGGAGTCACCGGGGAGCTGTTTTTT. This codes for CASSLVPGVTGELFF.

This clone was seen only a few times. The V gene is TRBV16, the J gene TRBJ2-1; 9 bases align to TRBD2. Germline CDR1 reads KGHSY; CDR2 reads FQNENV. The CDR3 is 17 residues long. V lost 0 bases to trimming and J lost 4 bases; unmatched junction nucleotides: 7. Here the CDR3 DNA reads TGTGCCAGCAGCCAATCTCAAGCTAGCGGGGATTACAATGAGCAGTTCTTC. Its protein product is CASSQSQASGDYNEQFF.

The chain employs TRBV6-1 and TRBJ2-7; TRBD1 matches at 7 bases. V dropped 4 bases and J dropped 2; count of bases not matched to a gene: 2. The CDR3 is 13 residues long. Germline values: CDR1 MNHNS, CDR2 SASEGT. CDR3 loop: CASSVDRTYEQYF. The CDR3 DNA follows: TGTGCCAGCAGTGTGGACAGGACCTACGAGCAGTACTTC.

The CDR3 DNA is TGTGCCAGTAGTTCGGGAGGTTCGAGCACTGAAGCTTTCTTT. Translation: CASSSGGSSTEAFF. The V gene is TRBV19, the J gene TRBJ1-1; D ambiguous. This CDR3 is 14 amino acids long. The ends were cut back, 5 bases at V and 4 bases at J, with 14 bases in the middle. From germline, CDR1 is LNHDA and CDR2 SQIVND (reference sequence).

This clone was seen once. Other nucleotide sequences in the sample specify the same CDR3. The rearrangement uses TRBV5-1 and TRBJ2-1, with D possibly TRBD2 on 6 matching bases. CDR1 and CDR2 (germline): SGHRS, YFSETQ. This CDR3 has 15 amino acids. V lost 4 bases, J lost 0 bases, and 11 bases lay in between. The chain's CDR3 is CASSLASGSYNEQFF. DNA for the CDR3: TGCGCCAGCAGCCTAGCGTCCGGCTCCTACAATGAGCAGTTCTTC.

V gene TRBV7-9 combines with J gene TRBJ1-1; no clear D. Germline V CDR1 and CDR2: SEHNR, FQNEAQ (reference sequence). Trimming removed 4 bases at V and 0 bases at J, with 12 bases between. There are 15 residues in the CDR3. CDR3 amino acids: CASSSKYTVNTEAFF. The CDR3 DNA follows: TGTGCCAGCAGCTCTAAATATACAGTGAACACTGAAGCTTTCTTT.

This clone has a single count. The chain joins TRBV7-8 to TRBJ2-1, with a possible D match to TRBD2 (6 bases). With 3 bases removed from V and 0 bases from J, the gap between germline ends came to 9 bases. Per the germline V gene, CDR1 is SGHVS and CDR2 is FQNEAQ. The CDR3 extends over 15 amino acids. CDR3: CASSFAGSSYNEQFF. As DNA, the CDR3 is TGTGCCAGCAGCTTCGCGGGAAGCTCCTACAATGAGCAGTTCTTC.

This clone was seen more than once but under ten times. The V gene is TRBV15, the J gene TRBJ2-2, with 10 bases lining up with TRBD2. Germline lookup yields CDR1 LNHNV and CDR2 YYDKDF (reference sequence). V lost 1 base, J lost 6 bases, and 11 bases stayed unmatched. CDR3 length: 18 residues. CDR3 protein: CATSRGLLAGDRSGELFF. CDR3 sequence (DNA): TGTGCCACCAGCAGAGGTCTCCTAGCGGGAGATCGGTCCGGGGAGCTGTTTTTT.

CDR3 bases: TGCAGCGTCTATGGGACAGGGACCGGCTCGGCTTTCTTT. Its protein product is CSVYGTGTGSAFF. The rearrangement uses TRBV29-1 and TRBJ1-1, with TRBD1 matching over 9 bases. Germline V lookup: CDR1 SQVTM, CDR2 ANQGSEA. The CDR3 runs 13 residues. V gave up 6 bases and J gave up 11 bases; unmatched junction bases: 13.

The V and J genes are TRBV18 and TRBJ1-2; D uncertain. The V gene's germline CDR1 is KGHSH and CDR2 LQKENI. The CDR3 is made up of 14 amino acids. Between the trimmed V and J ends, which lost 3 bases and 4 bases, there was a span of 12 bases. The CDR3 region has the DNA TGTGCCAGCTCACCGGGAACAGCTGGCTATGGCTACACCTTC. Residues: CASSPGTAGYGYTF.

The chain recombines TRBV29-1 with TRBJ2-7, with 8 bases that match TRBD2. Germline V lookup: CDR1 SQVTM, CDR2 ANQGSEA. The trim removed 4 bases at V and 0 bases at J, leaving 11 bases unmatched. This CDR3 is 16 amino acids long. The DNA of the CDR3 is TGCAGCGTTGCCCACGGGGGGGGCCACAGCTCCTACGAGCAGTACTTC. Protein: CSVAHGGGHSSYEQYF.

The table lists this clone with a few counts. V and J are TRBV28 and TRBJ1-1; possibly TRBD1 for D (5 bases). V gave up 5 bases and J gave up 4 bases, with 5 bases separating them. Germline lookup yields CDR1 MDHEN and CDR2 SYDVKM. The CDR3 has 11 residues. This chain's CDR3 is CASSGGTEAFF. The CDR3 DNA reads TGTGCCAGCAGTGGGGGCACTGAAGCTTTCTTT.

CDR3 region: CAISESTTTSGRALFTDEQFF. The DNA of the CDR3 is TGTGCCATCAGTGAGTCGACCACGACTAGCGGGAGGGCCCTCTTCACCGATGAGCAGTTCTTC. The rearrangement links TRBV10-3 to TRBJ2-1, with 14 nucleotides matching TRBD2. CDR3 length: 21 amino acids. Germline CDR1 ENHRY, CDR2 SYGVKD. V shed 0 bases, J shed 8 bases, and the junction held 18 bases outside the gene matches.

The chain links TRBV10-3 to TRBJ2-5; TRBD1 or TRBD2 may be the D gene (5 bases each). The length of the CDR3 is 13 residues. The germline V gene encodes CDR1 ENHRY and CDR2 SYGVKD. The V gene lost 2 bases and the J gene lost 7 bases, with 11 bases spanning the gap. The CDR3 coding sequence is TGTGCCATCAGTGAGGAACCGAGGGGGACCCAGTACTTC. It yields the protein CAISEEPRGTQYF.

The DNA of the CDR3 is TGTGCCAGCAGCAACTCACTAGCGGGAGGATTAGATGAGCAGTTCTTC. Its translation: CASSNSLAGGLDEQFF. The chain employs TRBV5-8 and TRBJ2-1; 12 positions agree with TRBD2. V lost 4 bases, J lost 8 bases, and 10 bases stayed unmatched. The CDR3 consists of 16 residues. Germline V gene data show CDR1 as SGHTS and CDR2 as YDEGEE.